Listed below are T cell receptor beta chains from one sample, sequenced in a study of blood T cell repertoires in COVID-19. Clones were sequenced by immunoSEQ multiplex PCR, and TCRdb holds only the in-frame ones, with some missing. Counted here are hundreds of thousands of clones, approximately 87% occurring once; the ten biggest clones make up about 6%. The source material was peripheral blood. The receptors stem from a man aged 60 to 69 who had recovered from COVID-19. Both conserved end residues are part of each CDR3. A D gene is named only where the DNA matches it firmly. Some rows mark clone size as missing; the rest say once, few, many or name a class of expanded clone.

D: .; length: 14; size: .; J: TRBJ1-2; V: TRBV11-2; CDR3: CASSPPGRGYGYTF; DNA: TGTGCCAGCAGCCCCCCGGGCAGGGGCTATGGCTACACCTTC
D: .; length: 13; size: few; J: TRBJ2-3; V: TRBV24-1; CDR3: CATRASSTDTQYF; DNA: TGTGCCACCCGTGCGTCTAGCACAGATACGCAGTATTTT
D: TRBD1; length: 14; size: .; J: TRBJ1-1; V: TRBV3-1/TRBV3-2; CDR3: CASTDRGSDTEAFF; DNA: TGTGCCAGCACCGACAGGGGATCGGACACTGAAGCTTTCTTT
D: .; length: 15; size: .; J: TRBJ2-1; V: TRBV7-9; CDR3: CASSFAGTENNEQFF; DNA: TGTGCCAGCAGCTTCGCGGGGACTGAAAACAATGAGCAGTTCTTC
D: TRBD2; length: 16; size: few; J: TRBJ2-2; V: TRBV19; CDR3: CASSLAGTSPTGELFF; DNA: TGTGCCAGTAGTTTAGCGGGTACGAGCCCAACCGGGGAGCTGTTTTTT
D: .; length: 13; size: .; J: TRBJ2-5; V: TRBV7-2; CDR3: CASRGTAQETQYF; DNA: TGTGCCAGCAGGGGGACTGCTCAGGAGACCCAGTACTTC
D: .; length: 12; size: .; J: TRBJ1-1; V: TRBV6-2/TRBV6-3; CDR3: CASSYSIGEAFF; DNA: TGTGCCAGCAGTTACTCGATCGGTGAAGCTTTCTTT
D: .; length: 16; size: .; J: TRBJ2-2; V: TRBV18; CDR3: CASSPPGGRNTGELFF; DNA: TGTGCCAGCTCACCACCAGGTGGGCGAAACACCGGGGAGCTGTTTTTT
D: .; length: 14; size: few; J: TRBJ2-7; V: TRBV4-1; CDR3: CASSQERLDREQYF; DNA: TGCGCCAGCAGCCAAGAGAGGCTTGACCGCGAGCAGTACTTC
D: .; length: 15; size: .; J: TRBJ1-5; V: TRBV18; CDR3: CASSYTENSNQPQHF; DNA: TGTGCCAGCTCATATACGGAGAATAGCAATCAGCCCCAGCATTTT
D: .; length: 13; size: .; J: TRBJ2-5; V: TRBV12-3/TRBV12-4; CDR3: CASSQDREETQYF; DNA: TGTGCCAGCAGTCAAGACCGGGAAGAGACCCAGTACTTC
D: .; length: 16; size: .; J: TRBJ2-5; V: TRBV25-1; CDR3: CASSEFQRGPAETQYF; DNA: TGTGCCAGCAGTGAATTCCAGAGAGGCCCTGCGGAGACCCAGTACTTC
D: TRBD2; length: 14; size: .; J: TRBJ2-2; V: TRBV11-1; CDR3: CASTILSGEGELFF; DNA: TGTGCCAGCACAATCCTGAGCGGGGAAGGGGAGCTGTTTTTT
D: .; length: 15; size: few; J: TRBJ1-4; V: TRBV4-2; CDR3: CASSRPDGGNEKLFF; DNA: TGTGCCAGCAGCCGTCCGGACGGAGGTAATGAAAAACTGTTTTTT
D: .; length: 15; size: few; J: TRBJ1-2; V: TRBV18; CDR3: CASSPPRVANYGYTF; DNA: TGTGCCAGCTCACCTCCGAGGGTTGCTAACTATGGCTACACCTTC
D: .; length: 14; size: .; J: TRBJ1-1; V: TRBV5-1; CDR3: CASSVLGGPTEAFF; DNA: TGCGCCAGCAGCGTCCTCGGGGGGCCCACTGAAGCTTTCTTT
D: .; length: 17; size: few; J: TRBJ1-5; V: TRBV28; CDR3: CASSLGLRGGSNQPQHF; DNA: TGTGCCAGCAGTTTAGGGCTCCGCGGAGGTAGCAATCAGCCCCAGCATTTT
D: TRBD1; length: 13; size: .; J: TRBJ1-1; V: TRBV25-1; CDR3: CASRGQGDTEAFF; DNA: TGTGCCAGCAGAGGACAGGGAGACACTGAAGCTTTCTTT
D: .; length: 13; size: .; J: TRBJ2-1; V: TRBV10-3; CDR3: CAIKLDTTDHQFF; DNA: TGTGCCATCAAACTAGACACCACCGACCACCAGTTCTTC
D: TRBD1; length: 14; size: few; J: TRBJ2-2; V: TRBV10-1; CDR3: CASRTGSNTGELFF; DNA: TGCGCCAGCAGGACAGGGTCGAACACCGGGGAGCTGTTTTTT
D: .; length: 13; size: .; J: TRBJ1-1; V: TRBV7-3; CDR3: CASSLGTARGAFF; DNA: TGTGCCAGCAGCTTGGGGACGGCAAGGGGGGCTTTCTTT
D: .; length: 14; size: .; J: TRBJ1-3; V: TRBV30; CDR3: CAWSVGTPGNTIYF; DNA: TGTGCCTGGAGTGTTGGGACACCTGGAAACACCATATATTTT
D: .; length: 19; size: few; J: TRBJ1-3; V: TRBV12-5; CDR3: CASGYFEAWEPIAGNTIYF; DNA: TGTGCTAGTGGTTACTTTGAGGCGTGGGAGCCCATTGCTGGAAACACCATATATTTT
D: .; length: 17; size: .; J: TRBJ1-2; V: TRBV9; CDR3: CASSVGQPPLLNYGYTF; DNA: TGTGCCAGCAGCGTAGGGCAGCCCCCACTACTTAACTATGGCTACACCTTC
D: .; length: 16; size: .; J: TRBJ1-2; V: TRBV1; CDR3: CTSTPRGGRSNYGYTF; DNA: TGCACCAGCACCCCCCGGGGTGGCAGATCTAACTATGGCTACACCTTC